The clone carrying this T cell receptor (beta chain) appeared a few times. These data originate in a study of T cell repertoires in cytomegalovirus infection. V was trimmed by 2 bases and J by 4 bases, leaving 12 bases between them. From germline, CDR1 is MNHEY and CDR2 SVGEGT. The CDR3 is 14 amino acids. TCRdb re-called the reads with MiXCR, one entry per CDR3 protein. The sample lists around 630,000 distinct CDR3 sequences, roughly 24% occurring once. This TCR came from a human donor in good health (CMV status not recorded). Some clones in this sample may be carry-over from other donors' samples. The chain links TRBV6-2 or TRBV6-3 to TRBJ2-7; D might be TRBD2 (7 bases). Material for sequencing was CD8+ T cells from PBMCs. The CDR3 protein is CASSYGGAAYEQYV. Written as DNA, the CDR3 is TGTGCCAGCAGTTACGGGGGGGCCGCATACGAGCAGTACGTC.